A single sample gave rise to the 10 T cell receptor beta chains below, sequenced in a study of T cell responses to AZD1222 COVID-19 vaccine (dated by TCRdb to about 2021). Preparation of the library involved the immunoSEQ multiplex PCR assay. Imported from immuneACCESS, the table was reduced by TCRdb to in-frame sequences with V and J called. These copies leave out some clones; in studies compared against another copy, an unresolved V gene accounts for under half, and the cause of the remainder is not known. The sample records about 180,000 clones, 85% to 90% of which are singletons. The top ten hold around 1.6% of the sample. What this sample's time point label stands for: baseline before first vaccination. Sequencing used peripheral blood, obtained on day 0 of AZD1222 vaccination. The source is an adult in good health.

The chain is built from TRBV4-2 and TRBJ2-7, with 12 bases matching TRBD2. CDR1 and CDR2 (germline): LGHNA, YNFKEQ. The CDR3 contains 17 residues. V shed 1 base and J 2 bases; nucleotides not matched to a gene: 6. This CDR3 is CASSQGLAGGPPYEQYF. The CDR3, as DNA: TGTGCCAGCAGCCAAGGCCTAGCGGGAGGGCCTCCCTACGAGCAGTACTTC.

The chain links TRBV6-5 to TRBJ1-5, with unresolved D. The CDR3 spans 15 residues. CDR1 and CDR2 from the germline V gene are MNHEY and SVGAGI. The germline V and J ends were trimmed by 7 bases and 0 bases, with 13 bases remaining between them. CDR3: CASTRDLLSNQPQHF. The CDR3 nucleotides read TGTGCCAGCACGCGGGATCTCCTTAGCAATCAGCCCCAGCATTTT.

This chain joins TRBV6-4 and TRBJ2-3; 9 bases are a match to TRBD2. There are 15 residues in the CDR3. Germline trimming cut 6 bases from V and 8 bases from J; bases unmatched to any gene: 12. In germline, CDR1 is MRHNA, CDR2 SNTAGT. The CDR3 region has the DNA TGTGCCAGCAGCGCGGGACTAGCAGGAAGTAGTACGCAGTATTTT. Protein: CASSAGLAGSSTQYF.

This clone showed up just a few times. The J gene is TRBJ2-7, the V gene TRBV4-1; 10 nucleotides agree with TRBD2. Germline V gives CDR1 MGHRA, CDR2 YSYEKL. Losses at the gene ends were 4 bases for V and 3 bases for J; bases not matched to a gene: 6. CDR3 length equals 15 residues. DNA for the CDR3: TGCGCCAGCAGCCCCCGGACTAGCGGATACTACGAGCAGTACTTC. This translates into CASSPRTSGYYEQYF.

The rearrangement links TRBV14 to TRBJ1-2; 7 bases are shared with TRBD1. The CDR3 sequence is 16 residues long. The germline V gene has CDR1 SGHDN and CDR2 FVKESK. V was clipped by 2 bases and J by 4 bases; unmatched bases: 10. CDR3 in DNA: TGTGCCAGCAGCCAAAGACTGCCCGCAGGGGGCTATGGCTACACCTTC. As protein: CASSQRLPAGGYGYTF.

This chain connects TRBV7-2 to TRBJ2-7, with 8 bases matching TRBD1. V was clipped by 5 bases and J by 4 bases; unmatched bases: 7. The CDR3 covers 14 residues. CDR1 and CDR2 from the germline V gene are SGHTA and FQGNSA. The CDR3: CASSPAGGRYEQYF. As DNA, the CDR3 is TGTGCCAGCAGCCCAGCAGGGGGCCGATACGAGCAGTACTTC.

The chain employs TRBV25-1 and TRBJ2-2; no clear D gene. The germline gives CDR1 MGHDK, CDR2 SYGVNS. The CDR3 totals 12 residues. V lost 4 bases and J 6 bases, leaving 6 bases between the germline ends. CDR3 sequence (DNA): TGTGCCAGCAGTGTCATACCCGGGGAGCTGTTTTTT. This codes for CASSVIPGELFF.

The chain recombines TRBV28 with TRBJ2-7, with D hard to call. V was pared by 5 bases and J by 5 bases, with 7 bases between. Germline V gene data show CDR1 as MDHEN and CDR2 as SYDVKM. The CDR3 contains 11 residues. CDR3: CASSPSHEQYF. Written as DNA, the CDR3 is TGTGCCAGCAGTCCTTCCCACGAGCAGTACTTC.

The chain couples TRBV19 to TRBJ1-5; no definite D call. Per germline, CDR1 LNHDA and CDR2 SQIVND (reference sequence). V lost 0 bases and J lost 2, with 11 bases in between. There are 16 residues in the CDR3. This chain's CDR3 is CASSIEGGQGNQPQHF. The CDR3 DNA is TGTGCCAGTAGTATAGAGGGCGGGCAAGGCAATCAGCCCCAGCATTTT.

The chain uses TRBV11-2 and TRBJ2-2; a weak D match, TRBD2 (6 bases). The CDR3 is 15 amino acids. The germline V gene encodes CDR1 SGHAT and CDR2 FQNNGV. With 5 bases removed from V and 6 bases from J, the gap between germline ends came to 16 bases. The CDR3 spells CASSDRLGRPGELFF. The DNA for the CDR3 is TGTGCCAGCAGCGACCGCCTGGGGAGGCCCGGGGAGCTGTTTTTT. Based on the CDR3 plus reference TRBV11-2 and TRBJ2-2, the full variable domain is EAGVAQSPRYKIIEKRQSVAFWCNPISGHATLYWYQQILGQGPKLLIQFQNNGVVDDSQLPKDRFSAERLKGVDSTLKIQPAKLEDSAVYLCASSDRLGRPGELFFGEGSRLTVL.